These 7 T cell receptor beta chains originate from one sample sequenced in a study of monozygotic twins with inflammatory bowel disease. Following a re-call of the 5' RACE reads, TCRdb has one entry per CDR3 protein and lacks DNA. Its listing shows about 380,000 distinct CDR3 sequences. Sequencing input: blood. All receptors derive from a human donor with ulcerative colitis or Crohn's disease, or a healthy co-twin of an affected twin (not recorded which).

CDR3 region: CATHGFYFNEQFF. The V and J genes are TRBV6-5 and TRBJ2-1. Germline CDR1 is MNHEY and CDR2 is SVGAGI. This CDR3 spans 13 amino acids.

V usage is TRBV20-1 and J usage is TRBJ2-3; TCRdb's D call of TRBD1 is untestable without DNA. The germline V gene encodes CDR1 DFQATT and CDR2 SNEGSKA (reference sequence). The CDR3 is 16 amino acids. Here the CDR3 reads CSASKPGQGDTDTQYF.

The chain couples TRBV28 to TRBJ2-4. Germline CDR1 reads MDHEN; CDR2 reads SYDVKM. The CDR3 runs 13 residues. The CDR3 sequence is CASSSGRENIQYF.

The chain carries TRBV7-8 and TRBJ2-5; TCRdb reports TRBD1, a call that lacks DNA to check it against. Germline assignment: CDR1 SGHVS and CDR2 FQNEAQ. The CDR3 is 16 amino acids. CDR3 protein: CASSLLGGRSQETQYF.

The chain couples TRBV4-1 to TRBJ2-7. Germline loops: CDR1 MGHRA, CDR2 YSYEKL. The CDR3 totals 15 residues. The CDR3 spells CASSPTFVGSYEQYF.

The V call is TRBV10-2, the J call TRBJ1-5; TCRdb outputs TRBD1, but without DNA this stays unchecked. CDR1 is WSHSY and CDR2 is SAAADI in the germline V gene. The CDR3 runs 18 residues. The CDR3 here is CASSNLHTWGETTQPQHF.

The chain links TRBV7-2 to TRBJ2-4; TCRdb reports TRBD1, a call that lacks DNA to check it against. The CDR3 runs 17 residues. CDR1 is SGHTA, CDR2 FQGNSA, per germline. The CDR3 sequence: CASSFITGAIPKNIQYF.